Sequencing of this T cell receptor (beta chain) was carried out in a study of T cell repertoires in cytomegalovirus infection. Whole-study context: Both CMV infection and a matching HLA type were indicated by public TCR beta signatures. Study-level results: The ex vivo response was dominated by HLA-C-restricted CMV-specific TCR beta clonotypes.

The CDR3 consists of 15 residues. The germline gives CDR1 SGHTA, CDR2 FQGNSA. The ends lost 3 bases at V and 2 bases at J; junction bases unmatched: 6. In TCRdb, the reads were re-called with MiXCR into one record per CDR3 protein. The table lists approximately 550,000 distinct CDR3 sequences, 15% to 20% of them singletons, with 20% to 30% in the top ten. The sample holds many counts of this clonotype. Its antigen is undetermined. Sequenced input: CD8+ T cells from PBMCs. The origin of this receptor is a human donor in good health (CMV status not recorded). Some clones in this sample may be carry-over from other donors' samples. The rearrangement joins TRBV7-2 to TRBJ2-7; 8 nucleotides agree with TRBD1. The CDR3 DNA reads TGTGCCAGCAGCTTCTCCGGGACAGGAGCCTACGAGCAGTACTTC. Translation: CASSFSGTGAYEQYF.